This T cell receptor beta chain was recovered during a study of T cells in Graves' hyperthyroidism and ophthalmopathy. Study-wide results and limits: Most thyroid clonotypes expanded above 0.001 were also detected in blood.

Amplification of TCR beta CDR3 regions was performed using RNA transcripts as template. The HTBI set primed first-round TCR CDR3 RT-PCR. TCRdb fed the multiplex PCR reads into MiXCR, producing one record per CDR3 protein. The repertoire consists of about 740,000 distinct CDR3 sequences, with 11% to 15% occurring once and the leading ten covering roughly 10%. This clonotype was recorded many times. Its antigen remains unidentified. CDR1 GTSNPN and CDR2 SVGIG come from the germline V gene (reference sequence). The CDR3 sequence is 14 residues long. J was trimmed by 7 bases and V by 5 bases; bases with no gene match: 11.

This clonotype was obtained from a woman aged 18-35 years with Graves' hyperthyroidism. The genes are TRBV30 and TRBJ2-1; TRBD2 matches 7 bases. Input material: blood. Written as DNA, the CDR3 is TGTGCCTGGGGGAGACCGGGACTACTTAATGAGCAGTTCTTC. This sequence encodes CAWGRPGLLNEQFF.